This record concerns one TCR beta chain sequence. The CDR3 consists of 11 residues. V shed 7 bases, J shed 4 bases, and the junction held 2 bases outside the gene matches. Germline values: CDR1 DFQATT, CDR2 SNEGSKA (reference sequence). A single record per CDR3 protein comes from TCRdb applying MiXCR to the 5' RACE reads. The sample includes 150,000 to 200,000 distinct CDR3 sequences, roughly a fifth of them seen just once. This sample stems from a study of T-cell memory formation after mild COVID-19. This receptor was identified in an adult woman who had mild COVID-19 (a few samples of this study predate the infection). Cell type and time point are not known. The sequenced sample was PBMCs or a T cell subset sorted from them (not recorded which). The chain links TRBV20-1 to TRBJ2-7; 9 positions match TRBD2. CDR3 loop: CSVTSGYEQYF. Written as DNA, the CDR3 is TGCAGTGTAACTAGCGGGTACGAGCAGTACTTC.